This T cell receptor beta chain stems from a study of OX40 agonist ivuxolimab in advanced cancers. Looking at the study overall: Three patients, one with hepatocellular carcinoma and two with cutaneous melanoma, achieved partial responses.

Libraries were prepared by immunoSEQ multiplex PCR; TCRdb keeps only in-frame clonotypes and omits some of them. The top ten hold 5% to 5.5% of the sample, which has around 58,000 clones, about 87% seen once. This CDR3 has 14 amino acids. J was trimmed by 9 bases and V by 7 bases; bases with no gene match: 12. Germline V gives CDR1 LNHDA, CDR2 SQIVND (reference sequence). The chain recombines TRBV19 with TRBJ2-1; 7 nucleotides line up with TRBD2. Sample: CD4+ or CD8+ T cells sorted from blood, taken in a trial of the OX40 agonist ivuxolimab. The source of this sequence is an adult with an advanced solid tumor such as melanoma, head and neck, liver or kidney cancer. CDR3 sequence reads: CASNAGVAPGEQFF. The DNA for the CDR3 is TGTGCCAGTAACGCGGGAGTAGCTCCGGGTGAGCAGTTCTTC.